Sequencing of this T cell receptor beta chain was carried out in a study of tumor and adjacent non-tumor tissue in lung cancer. The wider study: Aged about 31 to 85 years, patients included roughly ten men and five or six women with stage I to III disease.

Three rounds of nested PCR, following a modified ARM-PCR protocol, produced the TCRbeta library. TCRdb reprocessed the multiplex PCR reads via MiXCR and lists one record per CDR3 protein. The data show over 100,000 distinct CDR3 sequences, about 61% seen once. Points from the study as a whole: Compared with tumor, normal lung showed significantly lower TCR diversity. Tumor TCR diversity, when higher, was linked to shorter survival.

This clonotype occurred a few times. Its target is not known. A much larger clone sits a single nucleotide away, making a read error possible. A read error is likely, as this CDR3 ends without the conserved phenylalanine or tryptophan. CDR3 size: 16 residues. The germline V gene has CDR1 MNHNS and CDR2 SASEGT. V was clipped by 4 bases and J by 5 bases, with 21 bases between them. This sample's RNA came from whole unsorted tissue. The normal lung tissue was taken more than 3 cm from the tumor edge. Between August and November 2014, newly diagnosed, chemotherapy-naive lung cancer patients underwent thoracic surgery in China.

This TCR was sampled from a man in his 60s with non-small cell lung cancer. The gene calls are TRBV6-1 and TRBJ2-7; D may be TRBD2 (6 bases). Sequenced sample: distant non-tumor lung tissue. CDR3 region: CASSAYLSGLRDEQYL. The DNA of the CDR3 is TGTGCCAGCAGTGCCTACCTTAGCGGCCTTCGGGACGAGCAGTACCTC.